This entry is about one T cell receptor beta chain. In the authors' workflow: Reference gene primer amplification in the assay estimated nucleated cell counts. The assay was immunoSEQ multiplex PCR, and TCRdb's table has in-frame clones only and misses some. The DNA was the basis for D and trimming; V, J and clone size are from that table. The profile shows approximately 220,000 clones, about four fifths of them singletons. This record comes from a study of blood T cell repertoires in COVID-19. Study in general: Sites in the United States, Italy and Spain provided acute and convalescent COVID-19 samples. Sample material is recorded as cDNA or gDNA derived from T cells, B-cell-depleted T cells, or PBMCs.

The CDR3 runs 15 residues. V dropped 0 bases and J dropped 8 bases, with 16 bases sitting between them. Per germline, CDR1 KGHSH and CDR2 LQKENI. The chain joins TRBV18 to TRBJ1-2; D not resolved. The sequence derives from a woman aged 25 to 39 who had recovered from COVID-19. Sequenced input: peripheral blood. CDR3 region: CASSPPASGFWGYTF. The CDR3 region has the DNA TGTGCCAGCTCACCACCTGCCTCCGGGTTCTGGGGCTACACCTTC.